A single sample is the source of the 9 T cell receptor beta chains below, sequenced in a study of T cells in Graves' hyperthyroidism and ophthalmopathy. TCR beta CDR3 regions were amplified from RNA transcripts. HTBI primers were the set used in a first-round RT-PCR of the TCR CDR3. TCRdb analysed the multiplex PCR reads with MiXCR anew, one entry per CDR3 protein. The sample lists 600,000 to 800,000 distinct CDR3 sequences, about a third occurring once. The specimen sequenced was blood. These TCRs come from a woman in her 40s with Graves' hyperthyroidism.

In its sample, this clonotype was seen a few times. The chain combines TRBV19 with TRBJ1-1; perhaps TRBD1 as D (5 bases). The V end lost 10 bases, the J end lost 7 bases, and 19 bases lay between the germline ends. Germline CDR1 LNHDA, CDR2 SQIVND (reference sequence). This CDR3 contains 13 residues. CDR3 amino acids: CATESQGLSEAFF. Here the CDR3 DNA reads TGTGCCACCGAATCCCAGGGATTGAGTGAAGCTTTCTTT.

This clonotype was observed a handful of times. The CDR3 region has the DNA TGTGCCAGCAGCCCCGCTAATAGCAATCAGCCCCAGCATTTT. Encoded protein: CASSPANSNQPQHF. This chain links TRBV7-2 with TRBJ1-5; no definite D call. The V gene's germline CDR1 is SGHTA and CDR2 FQGNSA. CDR3 length: 14 amino acids. The ends were cut back, 5 bases at V and 0 bases at J, with 8 bases in the middle. The full variable domain, its missing parts supplied by reference TRBV7-2 and TRBJ1-5, is GAGVSQSPSNKVTEKGKDVELRCDPISGHTALYWYRQSLGQGLEFLIYFQGNSAPDKSGLPSDRFSAERTGGSVSTLTIQRTQQEDSAVYLCASSPANSNQPQHFGDGTRLSIL.

The chain is built from TRBV12-5 and TRBJ1-5; 8 bases line up with TRBD1. With V trimmed by 2 bases and J by 6 bases, 6 bases remained unmatched. Looked up from germline, CDR1 is LGHNT and CDR2 is FRNRAP. This CDR3 has 15 residues. The CDR3 here is CASGLFQGAIQPQHF. The CDR3 nucleotides read TGTGCTAGTGGTTTGTTCCAGGGGGCGATTCAGCCCCAGCATTTT.

This chain links TRBV7-2 with TRBJ2-7; D may be TRBD1 (6 bases). Trimming took off 2 bases at V and 7 bases at J, with 12 bases between the two ends. The CDR3 contains 13 residues. Germline-derived CDR1 and CDR2 are SGHTA and FQGNSA. The CDR3 DNA follows: TGTGCCAGCAGCTTAACTAATAGGGGGGAGCAGTACTTC. Translated: CASSLTNRGEQYF.

There are many counts of this clonotype. This rearrangement joins TRBV6-5 to TRBJ1-3, with no clear D. Germline CDR1 and CDR2: MNHEY and SVGAGI. This CDR3 region has 12 residues. V lost 8 bases to trimming and J lost 0 bases, with 5 bases between them. CDR3 protein: CASASSGNTIYF. The DNA of the CDR3 is TGTGCCAGCGCAAGCTCTGGAAACACCATATATTTT.

The chain joins TRBV7-9 to TRBJ2-1; no clear D gene. V shed 6 bases and J shed 6 bases, with 18 bases lying between them. The length of the CDR3 is 15 residues. Per germline, CDR1 SEHNR and CDR2 FQNEAQ (reference sequence). CDR3 loop: CASRVQPDDFNEQFF. CDR3 DNA: TGTGCCAGCAGGGTTCAACCCGACGATTTCAATGAGCAGTTCTTC. Based on the CDR3 plus reference TRBV7-9 and TRBJ2-1, the full variable domain is DTGVSQNPRHKITKRGQNVTFRCDPISEHNRLYWYRQTLGQGPEFLTYFQNEAQLEKSRLLSDRFSAERPKGSFSTLEIQRTEQGDSAMYLCASRVQPDDFNEQFFGPGTRLTVL.

The genes are TRBV10-3 and TRBJ2-5; no definite D call. V lost 8 bases and J 4 bases, leaving 8 bases between the germline ends. The CDR3 runs 11 residues. The germline V gene has CDR1 ENHRY and CDR2 SYGVKD. The CDR3 region is CAIGPGETQYF. The DNA for the CDR3 is TGTGCCATCGGTCCGGGAGAGACCCAGTACTTC.

V gene TRBV19 combines with J gene TRBJ1-1; D is uncertain. Trimming left V 1 base short and J 7 bases short, with 10 bases between. The CDR3 totals 13 residues. The V gene's germline CDR1 is LNHDA and CDR2 SQIVND (reference sequence). The CDR3 coding sequence is TGTGCCAGTAGTATAGCCAGCAATTATGAAGCTTTCTTT. This encodes CASSIASNYEAFF.

This clonotype was observed many times. This rearrangement joins TRBV4-1 to TRBJ1-1; maybe TRBD1 (5 bases). The ends were cut back, 3 bases at V and 9 bases at J, with 11 bases in the middle. The V gene's germline CDR1 is MGHRA and CDR2 YSYEKL. The CDR3 covers 12 residues. This CDR3 reads CASSQPRAQAFF. DNA for the CDR3: TGCGCCAGCAGCCAGCCCAGGGCCCAAGCTTTCTTT.